This entry is about one TCR beta chain. CDR3 length equals 16 residues. The V gene lost 4 bases and the J gene lost 4 bases, with 17 bases spanning the gap. Germline CDR1 and CDR2: SGHAT and FQNNGV. This specimen comes from a study of blood T cell repertoires in COVID-19. The method was immunoSEQ multiplex PCR; TCRdb's version includes in-frame clones alone and lacks a portion of them. The sample holds 650,000 to 800,000 clones, about 87% seen once. Material: peripheral blood. The chain has TRBV11-2 and TRBJ2-1, with D maybe TRBD1 (6 bases). The sequence derives from a woman in her late teens or twenties with acute or convalescent COVID-19. The chain's CDR3 is CASSSSDRRPYNEQFF. CDR3 nucleotide sequence: TGTGCCAGCAGCTCCTCTGACAGGAGGCCGTACAATGAGCAGTTCTTC.